This TCR beta chain was sequenced during a study of blood T cell repertoires in COVID-19. Clones were sequenced by immunoSEQ multiplex PCR, and TCRdb holds only the in-frame ones, with some missing. The sample includes under 200,000 clones, roughly 86% of them seen just once. This clone came up a few times. The ends were cut back, 7 bases at V and 9 bases at J, with 14 bases in the middle. Germline CDR1 reads SGHRS; CDR2 reads YFSETQ. The CDR3 covers 13 residues. This receptor was identified in a woman aged 80 or over with COVID-19, enrolled during active disease. The rearrangement links TRBV5-1 to TRBJ1-6; D is undetermined. The sample comprised peripheral blood. This CDR3 reads CASGSGESSPLHF. The CDR3 bases are TGCGCCAGCGGATCGGGAGAGAGTTCACCCCTCCACTTT. The complete variable domain, with remaining parts taken from reference TRBV5-1 and TRBJ1-6, reads KAGVTQTPRYLIKTRGQQVTLSCSPISGHRSVSWYQQTPGQGLQFLFEYFSETQRNKGNFPGRFSGRQFSNSRSEMNVSTLELGDSALYLCASGSGESSPLHFGNGTRLTVT.